The text below deals with one T cell receptor (beta chain). Its cognate antigen is unknown. The record originates from a study of cytomegalovirus exposure and HLA in healthy donors. Study-level findings and limits: TCR sequences were mostly rare, though some public TCRs occurred in many donors. Reportedly, fewer N-insertions than the roughly 700-donor mean appeared in an Asian-associated ancestry cluster in a later analysis.

The CDR3 sequence is 15 residues long. The V end lost 0 bases, the J end lost 9 bases, and 16 bases lay between the germline ends. Germline V gives CDR1 SGHDT, CDR2 YYEEEE. Nominally healthy donors provided the samples, though records likely missed some immune exposures. Primers: 60 Vbeta forward and 13 Jbeta reverse. Only in-frame clones appear in the TCRdb table, and some are missing; sequencing was by immunoSEQ multiplex PCR. The data contain roughly 150,000 clones, more than 65% of them singletons. The clonotype originates from a man younger than 35 in good health and CMV-seropositive. The chain couples TRBV5-6 to TRBJ2-1, with D perhaps matching TRBD2 (6 bases). The sequenced material came from PBMCs. The CDR3 nucleotides read TGTGCCAGCAGCTTGGAGGGACTCAAAGGCACTGAGCAGTTCTTC. As protein: CASSLEGLKGTEQFF.